This entry features one T cell receptor beta chain sequence. Antigen unknown. Libraries were prepared by immunoSEQ multiplex PCR; TCRdb keeps only in-frame clonotypes and omits some of them. The sample holds around 580,000 clones, 95% to 98% seen once. V gave up 7 bases and J gave up 5 bases, with 15 bases separating them. Germline V gene sequence: CDR1 MDHEN, CDR2 SYDVKM. The CDR3 is made up of 13 amino acids. This sample stems from a study of shared clonotypes between healthy human individuals. CD45RO-negative, CCR7-selected cells formed the naive CD8 fraction, which excluded terminally differentiated effector memory CD45RA+ cells. Donation came from healthy HIV-negative adults that had no recent acute infections or vaccinations. Everyone who donated was a Caucasian adult who lived in Nashville, Tennessee. Notes on the study in general: Sampling used blood alone; tissue repertoires probably differ. All-four-donor shared clonotypes had higher generation probabilities than non-shared clonotypes did.

The sequence derives from a young man in good health. The chain carries TRBV28 and TRBJ2-7; D perhaps matches TRBD2 (5 bases). Sequences were obtained from naive CD8+ T cells sorted from blood. The CDR3 protein is CASTLGVEDEQYF. CDR3 DNA sequence: TGTGCCAGCACCCTCGGGGTGGAAGACGAGCAGTACTTC.